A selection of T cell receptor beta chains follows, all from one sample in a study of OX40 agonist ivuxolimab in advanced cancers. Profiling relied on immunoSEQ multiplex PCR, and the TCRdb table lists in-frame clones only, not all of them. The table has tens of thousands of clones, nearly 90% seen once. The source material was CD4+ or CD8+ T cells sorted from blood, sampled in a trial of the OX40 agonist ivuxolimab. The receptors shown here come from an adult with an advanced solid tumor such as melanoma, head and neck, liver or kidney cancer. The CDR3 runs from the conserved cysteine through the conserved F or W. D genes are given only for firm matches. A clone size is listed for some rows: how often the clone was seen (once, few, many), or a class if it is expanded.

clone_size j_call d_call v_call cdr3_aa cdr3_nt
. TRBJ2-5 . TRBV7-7 CASSSLGAQETQYF TGTGCCAGCAGCTCCCTCGGCGCTCAAGAGACCCAGTACTTC
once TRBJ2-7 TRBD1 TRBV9 CASSVAGGFYEQYF TGTGCCAGCAGCGTAGCAGGGGGCTTTTACGAGCAGTACTTC
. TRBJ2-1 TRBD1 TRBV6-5 CASSYSSGQGAGEQFF TGTGCCAGCAGTTACTCGTCCGGACAGGGGGCGGGTGAGCAGTTCTTC
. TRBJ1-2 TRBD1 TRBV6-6 CASSLGQGDGYTF TGTGCCAGCAGCTTGGGACAGGGGGATGGCTACACCTTC
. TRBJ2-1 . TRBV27 CASSLGVAFGEQFF TGTGCCAGCAGTTTAGGGGTGGCATTCGGTGAGCAGTTCTTC
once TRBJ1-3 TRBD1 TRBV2 CASSVGQQFWENTIYF TGTGCCAGCAGTGTGGGACAGCAATTCTGGGAAAACACCATATATTTT
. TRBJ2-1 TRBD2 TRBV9 CASSLRGGSSYNEQFF TGTGCCAGCAGCCTCCGCGGGGGGAGCTCCTACAATGAGCAGTTCTTC
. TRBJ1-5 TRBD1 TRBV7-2 CASSDRDRGWGNQPQHF TGTGCCAGCAGCGACCGGGACAGGGGCTGGGGCAATCAGCCCCAGCATTTT
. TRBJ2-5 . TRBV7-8 CASSVRDGYQETQYF TGTGCCAGCAGCGTCCGGGACGGTTACCAAGAGACCCAGTACTTC
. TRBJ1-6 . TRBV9 CASSVSPRAYNSPLHF TGTGCCAGCAGCGTATCTCCCAGGGCCTATAATTCACCCCTCCACTTT
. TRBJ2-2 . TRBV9 CASSGLTTGELFF TGTGCCAGCAGCGGATTGACCACCGGGGAGCTGTTTTTT
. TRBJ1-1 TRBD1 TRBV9 CASSVAPGGGTEAFF TGTGCCAGCAGCGTAGCGCCAGGGGGTGGGACTGAAGCTTTCTTT
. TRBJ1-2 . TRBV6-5 CASSYSFQGANYGYTF TGTGCCAGCAGTTACTCGTTTCAGGGAGCTAACTATGGCTACACCTTC
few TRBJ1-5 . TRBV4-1 CASSQGRNQPQHF TGCGCCAGCAGCCAAGGCCGCAATCAGCCCCAGCATTTT
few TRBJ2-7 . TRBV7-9 CASSPRAYEQYF TGTGCCAGCAGCCCTCGGGCCTACGAGCAGTACTTC
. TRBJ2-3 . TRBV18 CASSPRRGYDTQYF TGTGCCAGCTCACCGAGGAGGGGATACGATACGCAGTATTTT
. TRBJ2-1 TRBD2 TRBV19 CASSLAGSSYNEQFF TGTGCCAGTAGCCTAGCGGGGAGCTCCTACAATGAGCAGTTCTTC
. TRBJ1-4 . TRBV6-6 CASSYSDNEKLFF TGTGCCAGCAGTTACTCGGACAATGAAAAACTGTTTTTT
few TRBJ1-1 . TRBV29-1 CSVVGGMNTEAFF TGCAGCGTTGTGGGGGGAATGAACACTGAAGCTTTCTTT
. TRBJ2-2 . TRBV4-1 CASSQGLNTGELFF TGCGCCAGCAGCCAAGGTCTGAACACCGGGGAGCTGTTTTTT
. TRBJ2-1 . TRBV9 CASSVGEGTWDEQFF TGTGCCAGCAGCGTAGGAGAAGGTACCTGGGATGAGCAGTTCTTC
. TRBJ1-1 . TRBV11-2 CAGSPRETEAFF TGTGCCGGCAGCCCCCGGGAAACTGAAGCTTTCTTT
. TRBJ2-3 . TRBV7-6 CASSLARRGFRTSTDTQYF TGTGCCAGCAGCTTAGCCCGTCGGGGCTTCAGAACTAGCACAGATACGCAGTATTTT
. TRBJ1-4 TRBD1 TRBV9 CASSEGQNEKLFF TGTGCCAGCAGCGAGGGACAGAATGAAAAACTGTTTTTT
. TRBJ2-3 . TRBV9 CASSPPEADTQYF TGTGCCAGCAGCCCCCCTGAGGCAGATACGCAGTATTTT
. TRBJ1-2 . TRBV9 CASSVGSQNYGYTF TGTGCCAGCAGCGTAGGTTCCCAAAACTATGGCTACACCTTC
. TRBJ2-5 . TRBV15 CATSQERKETQYF TGTGCCACCAGCCAGGAACGTAAAGAGACCCAGTACTTC
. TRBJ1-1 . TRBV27 CASSLSTGFTEAFF TGTGCCAGCAGTTTATCTACAGGGTTTACTGAAGCTTTCTTT
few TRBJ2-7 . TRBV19 CATSDARDEQYF TGTGCCACCAGCGACGCCAGAGACGAGCAGTACTTC
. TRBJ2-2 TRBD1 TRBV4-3 CASSQGQGAGELFF TGCGCCAGCAGCCAAGGACAGGGGGCCGGGGAGCTGTTTTTT
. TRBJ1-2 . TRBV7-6 CASSLDPGDYGYTF TGTGCCAGCAGCTTAGATCCGGGTGACTATGGCTACACCTTC
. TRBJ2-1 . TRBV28 CASSFRGSLAYNEQFF TGTGCCAGCAGTTTTCGTGGGTCGCTGGCCTACAATGAGCAGTTCTTC
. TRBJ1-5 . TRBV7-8 CASSPDTGSNQPQHF TGTGCCAGCAGCCCAGATACAGGGAGCAATCAGCCCCAGCATTTT
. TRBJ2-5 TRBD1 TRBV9 CASSPRGRRAEETQYF TGTGCCAGCAGCCCTAGGGGGCGGCGGGCCGAAGAGACCCAGTACTTC
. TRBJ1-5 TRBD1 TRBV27 CASSLGTGQDQPQHF TGTGCCAGCAGTCTTGGGACAGGGCAAGATCAGCCCCAGCATTTT
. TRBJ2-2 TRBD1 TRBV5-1 CASSAGDRANTGELFF TGCGCCAGCAGCGCGGGGGACAGGGCGAACACCGGGGAGCTGTTTTTT
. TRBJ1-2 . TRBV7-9 CASSLQGRAGGYTF TGTGCCAGCAGCTTGCAAGGGCGAGCGGGGGGCTACACCTTC
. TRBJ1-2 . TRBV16 CASSPARGAHGYTF TGTGCCAGCAGCCCGGCGCGGGGGGCCCATGGCTACACCTTC
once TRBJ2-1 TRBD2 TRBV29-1 CSAESGGLRGSNEQFF TGCAGCGCCGAAAGCGGGGGCCTACGGGGGTCCAATGAGCAGTTCTTC
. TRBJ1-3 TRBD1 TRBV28 CASWDSASGNTIYF TGTGCCAGCTGGGACAGCGCCTCTGGAAACACCATATATTTT
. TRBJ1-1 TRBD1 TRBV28 CASSSPGTGYTEAFF TGTGCCAGCAGCTCCCCCGGGACAGGGTACACTGAAGCTTTCTTT
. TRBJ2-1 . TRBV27 CASSLAAGSYNEQFF TGTGCCAGCAGTTTGGCGGCAGGCTCCTACAATGAGCAGTTCTTC
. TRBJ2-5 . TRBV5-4 CASSLGTGTHQETQYF TGTGCCAGCAGCTTGGGAACCGGGACCCACCAAGAGACCCAGTACTTC
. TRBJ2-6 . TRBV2 CASVDVGSGANVLTF TGTGCCAGCGTAGACGTAGGGTCTGGGGCCAACGTCCTGACTTTC
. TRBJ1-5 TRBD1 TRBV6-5 CASSYRQGGQPQHF TGTGCCAGCAGTTATCGACAGGGTGGTCAGCCCCAGCATTTT
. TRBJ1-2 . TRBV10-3 CAITDRGPYGYTF TGTGCCATCACCGACCGCGGCCCCTATGGCTACACCTTC
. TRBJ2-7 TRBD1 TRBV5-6 CASSYGQDYEQYF TGTGCCAGCAGCTACGGACAGGATTACGAGCAGTACTTC
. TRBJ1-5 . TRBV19 CASSIGGAGNQPQHF TGTGCCAGTAGTATAGGGGGGGCGGGCAATCAGCCCCAGCATTTT
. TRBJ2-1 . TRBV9 CASSVGESYNEQFF TGTGCCAGCAGCGTAGGGGAATCCTACAATGAGCAGTTCTTC
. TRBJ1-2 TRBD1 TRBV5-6 CASSAGQSYGYTF TGTGCCAGCAGCGCGGGACAGTCCTATGGCTACACCTTC